This is a list of T cell receptor beta chains from one sample in a study of cytomegalovirus exposure and HLA in healthy donors. Assay used: immunoSEQ multiplex PCR; TCRdb lists only in-frame clones, some missing. Of around 100,000 clones in the sample, roughly four fifths were seen once. Sequenced sample: PBMCs. The receptors originated from a woman in her late teens or twenties in good health and CMV-seronegative. CDR3s include the opening cysteine and the closing phenylalanine or tryptophan. D genes are given only for firm matches. Only part of the rows carry a size: once, few, many, or a class if the clone is expanded.

J,V,size,D,CDR3,DNA
TRBJ1-4,TRBV6-1,-,TRBD1,CASSGGQGVSNEKLFF,TGTGCCAGCAGTGGCGGACAGGGGGTTAGTAATGAAAAACTGTTTTTT
TRBJ2-1,TRBV28,-,-,CASSLPGLPGDEQFF,TGTGCCAGCAGTTTACCGGGACTCCCCGGCGATGAGCAGTTCTTC
TRBJ1-1,TRBV4-3,few,-,CASSQDRRNTEAFF,TGCGCCAGCAGCCAAGACCGGAGAAACACTGAAGCTTTCTTT
TRBJ2-3,TRBV5-4,-,TRBD2,CASSLGVGGFTDTQYF,TGTGCCAGCAGCTTGGGAGTGGGGGGGTTCACAGATACGCAGTATTTT
TRBJ2-5,TRBV2,-,-,CASSAMGGSRETQYF,TGTGCCAGCAGTGCCATGGGGGGAAGTCGAGAGACCCAGTACTTC
TRBJ1-4,TRBV7-2,-,-,CASSLRGDRPNEKLFF,TGTGCCAGCTCCCTAAGGGGCGACAGGCCGAATGAAAAACTGTTTTTT
TRBJ1-2,TRBV5-1,once,-,CASSLEGADGYTF,TGCGCCAGCAGCTTGGAAGGGGCGGATGGCTACACCTTC
TRBJ1-2,TRBV19,once,-,CASSHLRDNYGYTF,TGTGCCAGTAGCCACCTCAGGGATAACTATGGCTACACCTTC
TRBJ2-1,TRBV27,-,TRBD2,CASRAVAGGPGEQFF,TGTGCCAGCAGAGCGGTCGCGGGAGGGCCGGGGGAGCAGTTCTTC
TRBJ2-5,TRBV7-9,-,-,CASSSLLHRAGETQYF,TGTGCCAGCAGCTCTCTCCTCCACAGGGCGGGTGAGACCCAGTACTTC
TRBJ1-1,TRBV11-2,-,-,CASNTRFRGTEAFF,TGTGCCAGCAACACCAGGTTCAGGGGAACTGAAGCTTTCTTT
TRBJ1-1,TRBV6-1,-,TRBD1,CASRTDRGRGAEAFF,TGTGCCAGCAGAACGGACAGGGGGCGGGGGGCTGAAGCTTTCTTT
TRBJ2-5,TRBV11-3,-,-,CASSLGGPTPHIETQYF,TGTGCCAGCAGCTTAGGGGGCCCAACGCCACACATTGAGACCCAGTACTTC
TRBJ2-1,TRBV2,-,TRBD1,CASSARQGAREQFF,TGTGCCAGCAGTGCCCGACAGGGGGCACGGGAGCAGTTCTTC
TRBJ2-3,TRBV9,-,TRBD1,CASSIRQGGDTQYF,TGTGCCAGCAGCATTAGACAGGGCGGAGATACGCAGTATTTT
TRBJ2-3,TRBV5-1,-,-,CASSPLTSGSTDTQYF,TGCGCCAGCAGCCCCTTAACGTCGGGGAGCACAGATACGCAGTATTTT
TRBJ1-1,TRBV29-1,-,-,CSVVTGYLDTEAFF,TGCAGCGTTGTAACAGGATATCTGGATACTGAAGCTTTCTTT